The next 28 T cell receptor beta chains were all read from a single sample in a study of T cell responses to AZD1222 COVID-19 vaccine. Measured with immunoSEQ multiplex PCR; TCRdb has only the in-frame clones, and not every one. The sample has about 99,000 clones, more than 90% seen once. The specimen comprised peripheral blood, sampled on day 0 of AZD1222 vaccination. The receptors were sampled from an adult in good health.

This CDR3 reads CASSLRITDTQYF. The CDR3 region has the DNA TGTGCCAGCAGCTTACGGATCACAGATACGCAGTATTTT. The chain links TRBV7-2 to TRBJ2-3; D gene unclear. Between the trimmed V and J ends, which lost 2 bases and 2 bases, there was a span of 5 bases. The CDR3 is 13 residues long. Germline CDR1 SGHTA, CDR2 FQGNSA.

V and J are TRBV3-1 (or the pseudogene TRBV3-2) and TRBJ1-5; D gene uncertain. Trimming took 0 bases from V and 4 from J, leaving 19 bases between them. This CDR3 is built from 18 residues. CDR1 is LGHDT and CDR2 is YNNKEL in the germline V gene (reference sequence). The CDR3 protein is CASSQEDVGGLGNQPQHF. The CDR3 coding sequence is TGTGCCAGCAGCCAAGAAGATGTGGGCGGGTTAGGGAATCAGCCCCAGCATTTT.

The CDR3 nucleotides are TGTGCCAGCAGCTCCACCCGGACTAGCGGGGGGGCGGGTACGCAGTATTTT. Protein sequence: CASSSTRTSGGAGTQYF. The chain carries TRBV7-8 and TRBJ2-3; 15 nucleotides agree with TRBD2. The germline V gene encodes CDR1 SGHVS and CDR2 FQNEAQ. With 4 bases clipped from V and 8 bases from J, the junction kept 10 bases outside the gene matches. CDR3 length equals 17 residues.

The CDR3 sequence is CASSHVRGGGGYTF. The CDR3 bases are TGTGCCAGCAGCCACGTACGGGGGGGTGGTGGCTACACCTTC. V and J are TRBV5-4 and TRBJ1-2, with D possibly TRBD1 on 5 matching bases. The germline gives CDR1 SGHNT, CDR2 YYREEE (reference sequence). V was clipped by 4 bases and J by 7 bases, with 17 bases between them. The CDR3 runs 14 residues.

The rearrangement uses TRBV5-4 and TRBJ2-3; D gene ambiguous. The CDR3 consists of 14 residues. Germline V gene sequence: CDR1 SGHNT, CDR2 YYREEE (reference sequence). V was cut by 1 base and J by 6 bases, with 12 bases left in between. This CDR3 reads CASSLRTAADTQYF. In DNA form, the CDR3 reads TGTGCCAGCAGCTTGCGAACTGCCGCGGATACGCAGTATTTT.

The chain combines TRBV3-1 (or the pseudogene TRBV3-2) with TRBJ2-2; TRBD1 matches 9 bases. After removal of 3 bases from V and 2 bases from J, the junction contained 13 bases not matched to a gene. The germline V gene has CDR1 LGHDT and CDR2 YNNKEL (reference sequence). The CDR3 is made up of 19 amino acids. The CDR3 region is CASSQISITGGKNTGELFF. The CDR3 DNA is TGTGCCAGCAGCCAGATCTCCATCACAGGGGGCAAAAACACCGGGGAGCTGTTTTTT.

DNA of the CDR3: TGCGCCAGCAGCTTGGAAGGGGGATTGCGGACTAATGAAAAACTGTTTTTT. The encoded protein is CASSLEGGLRTNEKLFF. V is TRBV5-1 and J is TRBJ1-4, with a tentative D call TRBD1 (6 bases). With 0 bases removed from V and 2 bases from J, the gap between germline ends came to 14 bases. The germline V gene has CDR1 SGHRS and CDR2 YFSETQ. This CDR3 contains 17 residues.

This rearrangement joins TRBV30 to TRBJ2-7, with 7 positions matching TRBD1. Germline-derived CDR1 and CDR2 are GTSNPN and SVGIG (reference sequence). This CDR3 comprises 13 residues. The ends lost 3 bases at V and 4 bases at J; junction bases unmatched: 6. The CDR3 DNA reads as TGTGCCTGGAGACCAGGCAGGGGGTACGAGCAGTACTTC. Translating it yields CAWRPGRGYEQYF.

This chain uses TRBV5-4 with TRBJ1-2, with a tentative D call TRBD1 (5 bases). Trimming took off 0 bases at V and 6 bases at J, with 18 bases between the two ends. CDR1 SGHNT and CDR2 YYREEE come from the germline V gene (reference sequence). The CDR3 contains 16 residues. In nucleotides, the CDR3 is TGTGCCAGCAGCTTGGCCCTCAGGGACCGGTGGCATGGCTACACCTTC. Translating it yields CASSLALRDRWHGYTF.

This chain connects TRBV2 to TRBJ2-7, with a weak D call TRBD2 (8 bases). CDR3 length: 16 amino acids. V lost 6 bases and J 3 bases, leaving 21 bases between the germline ends. The germline gives CDR1 SNHLY, CDR2 FYNNEI. CDR3 protein: CASSKRGTRQGYEQYF. The CDR3 DNA is TGTGCCAGCAGCAAGAGGGGGACTAGACAGGGCTACGAGCAGTACTTC.

This chain connects TRBV30 to TRBJ2-7; a weak D match, TRBD1 (5 bases). Germline V gene data show CDR1 as GTSNPN and CDR2 as SVGIG (reference sequence). This CDR3 comprises 12 residues. Trimming took 5 bases from V and 4 from J, leaving 12 bases between them. The CDR3 nucleotides are TGTGCCTGGTTCCACAGGCCATACGAGCAGTACTTC. Translating gives CAWFHRPYEQYF.

The chain couples TRBV9 to TRBJ2-7, with D maybe TRBD1 (6 bases). The CDR3 spans 16 residues. V gave up 1 base and J gave up 2 bases, with 16 bases separating them. The germline V gene has CDR1 SGDLS and CDR2 YYNGEE. CDR3 sequence: CASSVSPRTATYEQYF. For the CDR3, the DNA is TGTGCCAGCAGCGTAAGCCCTAGGACAGCGACCTACGAGCAGTACTTC.

This chain uses TRBV5-4 with TRBJ2-5; TRBD1 might be the D (5 bases). This CDR3 is built from 14 residues. CDR1 is SGHNT and CDR2 is YYREEE in the germline V gene (reference sequence). Trimming shortened V by 1 base and J by 5 bases, and 12 bases separated the two germline ends. The CDR3 DNA reads as TGTGCCAGCAGCTTGAAGGGGCCAGGGGAGACCCAGTACTTC. It yields the protein CASSLKGPGETQYF.

The chain recombines TRBV4-3 with TRBJ1-2; maybe TRBD1 (6 bases). Deletions cut 0 bases from V and 2 bases from J, with 13 bases between. The CDR3 covers 16 residues. Germline CDR1 reads LGHNA; CDR2 reads YSLEER. The CDR3 nucleotides read TGCGCCAGCAGCCAAGATCGCCTGGGGGCGAACTATGGCTACACCTTC. Its protein is CASSQDRLGANYGYTF.

The genes are TRBV28 and TRBJ1-4; tentatively, D is TRBD1 (6 bases). The germline V gene encodes CDR1 MDHEN and CDR2 SYDVKM. Trimming shortened V by 7 bases and J by 7 bases, and 16 bases separated the two germline ends. There are 14 residues in the CDR3. The CDR3 nucleotides read TGTGCCAGCACCATGGGGGGCACGGGTGAAAAACTGTTTTTT. Amino acid sequence: CASTMGGTGEKLFF.

This chain links TRBV30 with TRBJ2-7; D unresolved. The CDR3 sequence is 14 residues long. The ends were cut back, 4 bases at V and 5 bases at J, with 18 bases in the middle. Germline V gene data show CDR1 as GTSNPN and CDR2 as SVGIG (reference sequence). CDR3 amino acids: CAWKVGFIFDEQYF. The CDR3 DNA reads TGTGCCTGGAAGGTTGGATTTATTTTCGACGAGCAGTACTTC.

The V and J genes are TRBV10-1 and TRBJ2-7; the D gene is possibly TRBD1 (6 bases). V was cut by 5 bases and J by 8 bases, with 16 bases left in between. CDR1 and CDR2 from the germline V gene are WNHNN and SYGVQD (reference sequence). This CDR3 has 13 residues. CDR3: CASSPGTSTQQYF. In nucleotides, the CDR3 is TGCGCCAGCAGTCCCGGGACATCTACCCAGCAGTACTTC.

In its sample, this clone was seen a few times. The V and J genes are TRBV5-1 and TRBJ2-3; TRBD2 agrees at 12 bases. Per germline, CDR1 SGHRS and CDR2 YFSETQ. This CDR3 comprises 16 residues. Germline trimming cut 4 bases from V and 2 bases from J; bases unmatched to any gene: 5. The CDR3 DNA sequence: TGCGCCAGCAGCATCGGGACTAGCGGGTACACAGATACGCAGTATTTT. It codes for CASSIGTSGYTDTQYF.

The CDR3 sequence: CATSLTGAGNTIYF. CDR3 sequence (DNA): TGTGCCACCAGCCTCACAGGGGCTGGAAACACCATATATTTT. The V and J genes are TRBV15 and TRBJ1-3; 7 positions match TRBD1. This CDR3 contains 14 residues. The germline V gene encodes CDR1 LNHNV and CDR2 YYDKDF (reference sequence). J gave up 2 bases and V 5 bases, and 3 bases lay outside the gene matches. Together with reference TRBV15 and TRBJ1-3, the CDR3 gives the full variable domain: DAMVIQNPRYQVTQFGKPVTLSCSQTLNHNVMYWYQQKSSQAPKLLFHYYDKDFNNEADTPDNFQSRRPNTSFCFLDIRSPGLGDTAMYLCATSLTGAGNTIYFGEGSWLTVV.

The chain employs TRBV7-8 and TRBJ1-1; no definite D call. The CDR3 totals 13 residues. The V and J ends lost 5 bases and 9 bases respectively, with 16 bases between them. CDR1 and CDR2 from the germline V gene are SGHVS and FQNEAQ. The DNA for the CDR3 is TGTGCCAGCAGCACCAGATCTAACATGAAAGCTTTCTTT. Amino acid sequence: CASSTRSNMKAFF.

The rearrangement uses TRBV4-3 and TRBJ2-7, with 7 bases lining up with TRBD2. Germline V gene lookup returns CDR1 LGHNA and CDR2 YSLEER. With V trimmed by 0 bases and J by 7 bases, 3 bases remained unmatched. The CDR3 contains 13 residues. The CDR3 nucleotides are TGCGCCAGCAGCCAAGATATCGGGGGGGAGCAGTACTTC. Its protein is CASSQDIGGEQYF.

This rearrangement joins TRBV7-2 to TRBJ1-1, with a possible D match to TRBD1 (5 bases). CDR3 length: 14 residues. Germline assignment: CDR1 SGHTA and CDR2 FQGNSA. Between the trimmed V and J ends, which lost 3 bases and 2 bases, there was a span of 10 bases. The CDR3 nucleotides read TGTGCCAGCAGCTTCTCAGGGTCTAACACTGAAGCTTTCTTT. Residues: CASSFSGSNTEAFF.

The CDR3 protein is CASSHPGRRSYTF. As DNA, the CDR3 is TGTGCCAGTAGTCACCCGGGACGCAGAAGCTACACCTTC. The chain uses TRBV19 and TRBJ1-2, with D possibly matching TRBD1 (5 bases). Germline CDR1 is LNHDA and CDR2 is SQIVND (reference sequence). Deletions cut 5 bases from V and 9 bases from J, with 16 bases between. CDR3 length equals 13 residues.

J is TRBJ2-7 and V is TRBV27, with 10 bases that match TRBD1. The J segment lost 6 bases and the V segment lost 0 bases, leaving 5 bases of the junction unmatched. Per the germline V gene, CDR1 is MNHEY and CDR2 is SMNVEV (reference sequence). The length of the CDR3 is 15 residues. This CDR3 reads CASSLSGQGYSEQYF. For the CDR3, the DNA is TGTGCCAGCAGTTTATCGGGACAGGGGTATTCCGAGCAGTACTTC.

This chain connects TRBV6-1 to TRBJ2-2; the match to TRBD2 covers 8 bases. The CDR3 covers 19 residues. The J segment lost 4 bases and the V segment lost 1 base, leaving 14 bases of the junction unmatched. Germline V gene sequence: CDR1 MNHNS, CDR2 SASEGT. DNA for the CDR3: TGTGCCAGCAGTGAAGAAGGTCCGGTGCGGGGGGTCAGCACCGGGGAGCTGTTTTTT. This encodes CASSEEGPVRGVSTGELFF.

This clone was detected once. J is TRBJ1-1 and V is TRBV9; TRBD1 might be the D (5 bases). V was trimmed by 4 bases and J by 4 bases, leaving 17 bases between them. Per germline, CDR1 SGDLS and CDR2 YYNGEE. This CDR3 has 15 residues. CDR3 sequence (DNA): TGTGCCAGCAGCCCATGGGGGGGTCGAGGCACTGAAGCTTTCTTT. Amino acids: CASSPWGGRGTEAFF.

The CDR3 DNA follows: TGTGCCAGCAGTTTATGGGGGAGTCGGCCAGAGTATGGCTACACCTTC. Protein product: CASSLWGSRPEYGYTF. V and J are TRBV27 and TRBJ1-2, with D possibly matching TRBD1 (5 bases). Looked up from germline, CDR1 is MNHEY and CDR2 is SMNVEV (reference sequence). V was shortened by 1 base and J by 5 bases, with 17 bases between the two germline ends. CDR3 length: 16 amino acids.

The CDR3 sequence is CASSLGPAGSGGNTIYF. CDR3 sequence (DNA): TGTGCCAGCAGCTTAGGGCCGGCGGGGTCGGGAGGAAACACCATATATTTT. The rearrangement joins TRBV7-3 to TRBJ1-3; D remains ambiguous. Per the germline V gene, CDR1 is SGHTA and CDR2 is FQGTGA. The CDR3 totals 17 residues. Trimming left V 2 bases short and J 4 bases short, with 18 bases between.